The clone carrying this TCR beta chain showed up just a few times. Its target is unknown. The source of the sample is a study of cytomegalovirus exposure and HLA in healthy donors. Whole-study findings and limits: The number of N-insertions in an Asian-associated ancestry cluster was reportedly below the approximately 600-donor mean in a later analysis. In a later analysis, at a false discovery rate of 0.05, some 17,000 TCR beta sequences were associated with HLA alleles. For TCR beta chains, V- and J-gene trimming was later linked to a missense DCLRE1C variant.

The PCR ran on 60 Vbeta and 13 Jbeta primers. The data were produced by immunoSEQ multiplex PCR, yet TCRdb's version contains in-frame clones alone and is incomplete. The repertoire holds 95,000 to 110,000 clones, with under 85% as singletons. The CDR3 is made up of 13 amino acids. CDR1 and CDR2 from the germline V gene are SGHKS and YYEKEE (reference sequence). The V end lost 0 bases, the J end lost 8 bases, and 11 bases lay between the germline ends. The rearrangement links TRBV5-5 to TRBJ1-2; D is uncertain. Sequencing used PBMCs. This TCR derives from a middle-aged man in good health and CMV-seropositive. Here the CDR3 DNA reads TGTGCCAGCAGCTTGGTGCTGCAGTACGGCTACACCTTC. Protein sequence: CASSLVLQYGYTF.